This T cell receptor (beta chain) was sequenced in a study of cytomegalovirus exposure and HLA in healthy donors. Donors showed nominal health when sampled, although they likely had unrecorded immune exposures. General study findings and limits: Immune exposure data for these donors was limited to CMV serostatus.

The study ran its PCR with 60 Vbeta and 13 Jbeta primers. Profiling relied on immunoSEQ multiplex PCR, and the TCRdb table lists in-frame clones only, not all of them. The sample has 150,000 to 200,000 clones; 65% to 70% are singletons. With regard to this clone: Its matching antigen is unknown.

This CDR3 region has 13 residues. V lost 0 bases and J 9 bases, leaving 6 bases between the germline ends. Germline CDR1 is MNHNY and CDR2 is SVGAGI (reference sequence). The sequence derives from a woman under 30 in good health and CMV-seropositive. This chain joins TRBV6-6 and TRBJ1-6; D is uncertain. Sample: PBMCs. The CDR3 loop is CASSYSPSSPLHF. The CDR3 region has the DNA TGTGCCAGCAGTTACTCTCCTAGTTCACCCCTCCACTTT.